Following are 17 T cell receptor beta chains from one sample sequenced in a study of radiotherapy plus CTLA-4 blockade in lung cancer. Some clones are missing from TCRdb's copy, which holds only in-frame ones; the method was immunoSEQ multiplex PCR. The table shows tens of thousands of clones, with about 80% occurring only once. This sample comprised peripheral blood, obtained from a patient treated with radiotherapy plus ipilimumab. The source of these receptors is a human donor with non-small cell lung cancer that progressed on radiotherapy plus ipilimumab.

The V and J genes are TRBV18 and TRBJ1-3; 8 bases are a match to TRBD1. Trimming took 6 bases from V and 1 from J; bases not matched to a gene: 11. This CDR3 region has 17 residues. Germline V gene sequence: CDR1 KGHSH, CDR2 LQKENI. CDR3 residues: CASSPGQVKTSGNTIYF. CDR3 coding DNA: TGTGCCAGCTCCCCGGGACAGGTTAAAACATCTGGAAACACCATATATTTT.

V and J are TRBV9 and TRBJ2-1; 12 nucleotides line up with TRBD2. Germline V lookup: CDR1 SGDLS, CDR2 YYNGEE. Trimming took 0 bases from V and 5 from J; bases not matched to a gene: 6. CDR3 length: 17 residues. CDR3: CASSVALGLAGNNEQFF. In DNA form, the CDR3 reads TGTGCCAGCAGCGTAGCCCTAGGACTAGCGGGGAACAATGAGCAGTTCTTC. Using reference TRBV9 and TRBJ2-1 for the parts outside the CDR3, the full variable domain is DSGVTQTPKHLITATGQRVTLRCSPRSGDLSVYWYQQSLDQGLQFLIQYYNGEERAKGNILERFSAQQFPDLHSELNLSSLELGDSALYFCASSVALGLAGNNEQFFGPGTRLTVL.

The rearrangement joins TRBV2 to TRBJ2-1; perhaps TRBD2 as D (6 bases). V shed 4 bases and J shed 9 bases, with 22 bases lying between them. Germline CDR1 and CDR2: SNHLY and FYNNEI. The CDR3 is 16 amino acids. The DNA of the CDR3 is TGTGCCAGCAGTGTCGCTAGCGCCCCCGCCGGGCCTGAGCAGTTCTTC. Protein: CASSVASAPAGPEQFF.

The chain carries TRBV5-1 and TRBJ2-1; perhaps D is TRBD1 or TRBD2 (5 bases each). Trimming pared 0 bases from V and 8 bases from J, leaving 15 bases between. Germline V gene sequence: CDR1 SGHRS, CDR2 YFSETQ. The CDR3 loop spans 15 amino acids. Here the CDR3 reads CASSLVRSREHEQFF. CDR3 bases: TGCGCCAGCAGCTTGGTCCGGAGCAGGGAGCATGAGCAGTTCTTC.

This clone was counted only a few times. This chain uses TRBV6-5 with TRBJ1-3; D gene uncertain. Trimming stripped 0 bases from V and 3 bases from J, with 9 bases between. CDR1 MNHEY and CDR2 SVGAGI come from the germline V gene. This CDR3 is 15 amino acids long. CDR3 DNA sequence: TGTGCCAGCAGTTACTCTCCAGGTTATGGAAACACCATATATTTT. This gives the protein CASSYSPGYGNTIYF.

This sequence joins TRBV7-8 and TRBJ2-7, with TRBD1 identical over 10 bases. CDR1 is SGHVS and CDR2 is FQNEAQ in the germline V gene. The CDR3 is made up of 16 amino acids. V shed 3 bases, J shed 6 bases, and the junction held 11 bases outside the gene matches. The CDR3 DNA follows: TGTGCCAGCAGCTTTTATTTCGGGACAGGGGCCACCGAGCAGTACTTC. It codes for CASSFYFGTGATEQYF.

The chain has TRBV6-5 and TRBJ2-7; TRBD1 matches 7 bases. Germline-derived CDR1 and CDR2 are MNHEY and SVGAGI. The CDR3 consists of 14 residues. The V gene end was trimmed by 7 bases and the J gene end by 2 bases; junction bases not matched to a gene: 8. This CDR3 is CASNSGTVTYEQYF. For the CDR3, the DNA is TGTGCCAGCAACTCCGGGACAGTAACCTACGAGCAGTACTTC.

The V gene is TRBV7-8, the J gene TRBJ2-5; D tentatively fits TRBD1 or TRBD2 (6 bases each). The CDR3 runs to 16 residues. The ends were cut back, 2 bases at V and 5 bases at J, with 18 bases in the middle. Germline lookup yields CDR1 SGHVS and CDR2 FQNEAQ. In DNA, the CDR3 is TGTGCCAGCAGCTTACGCGAAGGGGGACTCCCGGAGACCCAGTACTTC. It codes for CASSLREGGLPETQYF.

The CDR3 region is CASSLVAGGPSYEQYF. DNA of the CDR3: TGCGCCAGCAGCTTGGTAGCGGGGGGGCCCAGCTACGAGCAGTACTTC. The chain combines TRBV5-1 with TRBJ2-7, with TRBD2 matching over 11 bases. Germline V gives CDR1 SGHRS, CDR2 YFSETQ. Losses at the gene ends were 0 bases for V and 3 bases for J; bases not matched to a gene: 5. This CDR3 has 16 residues.

This clone was counted a single time. J is TRBJ1-1 and V is TRBV28, with unresolved D. This CDR3 contains 16 residues. V dropped 7 bases and J dropped 0 bases, with 18 bases sitting between them. CDR1 is MDHEN, CDR2 SYDVKM, per germline. CDR3 loop: CASILHTGSMNTEAFF. Written as DNA, the CDR3 is TGTGCCAGCATACTTCATACTGGGTCGATGAACACTGAAGCTTTCTTT.

This clone was seen a few times. V usage is TRBV19 and J usage is TRBJ1-4; 9 bases align to TRBD1. The CDR3 runs 15 residues. J gave up 8 bases and V 5 bases, and 9 bases lay outside the gene matches. Germline V gives CDR1 LNHDA, CDR2 SQIVND (reference sequence). CDR3 sequence reads: CASSLTDRGREKLFF. As DNA, the CDR3 is TGTGCCAGTAGTTTGACGGACAGGGGAAGGGAAAAACTGTTTTTT.

In nucleotides, the CDR3 is TGCAGCGTTGAACCGGAGATGAACACTGAAGCTTTCTTT. Translating it yields CSVEPEMNTEAFF. The V and J genes are TRBV29-1 and TRBJ1-1; D remains unclear. The CDR3 length is 13 residues. V dropped 2 bases and J dropped 0 bases, with 7 bases sitting between them. Germline V gives CDR1 SQVTM, CDR2 ANQGSEA.

The CDR3 DNA sequence: TGTGCCAGCAGCTCAAGCGGGGCCACCTTTAGCACAGATACGCAGTATTTT. Residues: CASSSSGATFSTDTQYF. V and J are TRBV7-9 and TRBJ2-3; 7 nucleotides agree with TRBD2. The CDR3 has 17 residues. The germline gives CDR1 SEHNR, CDR2 FQNEAQ (reference sequence). V trimming: 4 bases; J trimming: 0 bases; junction bases outside the gene matches: 10.

This rearrangement joins TRBV5-1 to TRBJ1-4; D is perhaps TRBD1 (6 bases). The CDR3 loop spans 14 amino acids. Trimming stripped 4 bases from V and 8 bases from J, with 15 bases between. From germline, CDR1 is SGHRS and CDR2 YFSETQ. The CDR3 DNA sequence: TGCGCCAGCAGCCCGCCCGGGGGGCGGGAAAAACTGTTTTTT. Its protein product is CASSPPGGREKLFF.

This chain links TRBV6-5 with TRBJ2-7; unclear D gene. V was shortened by 8 bases and J by 12 bases, with 17 bases between the two germline ends. This CDR3 contains 11 residues. The germline V gene encodes CDR1 MNHEY and CDR2 SVGAGI. In nucleotides, the CDR3 is TGTGCCAGCGGTGATATAGGGCGGCGGTACTTC. Its translation: CASGDIGRRYF.

The CDR3 sequence is CASSSVAKNIQYF. CDR3 bases: TGTGCCAGCAGCTCTGTAGCCAAAAACATTCAGTACTTC. V is TRBV11-3 and J is TRBJ2-4; D remains unclear. Germline V gene lookup returns CDR1 SGHNT and CDR2 YENEEA. The CDR3 runs to 13 residues. V gave up 4 bases and J gave up 0 bases, with 4 bases separating them.

The J gene is TRBJ1-6, the V gene TRBV18; maybe TRBD1 (5 bases). Germline V CDR1 and CDR2: KGHSH, LQKENI. The CDR3 runs 15 residues. The V and J ends lost 3 bases and 8 bases respectively, with 14 bases between them. The DNA for the CDR3 is TGTGCCAGCTCACCCCCGACTCGGGGGGATTCACCCCTCCACTTT. This codes for CASSPPTRGDSPLHF.